The rows below give T cell receptor beta chains drawn from one sample of a study of monozygotic twins with inflammatory bowel disease. TCRdb reprocessed the 5' RACE reads, with one entry per CDR3 protein and no DNA. Across about 99,000 distinct CDR3 sequences, the top ten clones capture under 2.5% of the sample. Sequencing was carried out using blood. The receptor source for this set is a human donor with ulcerative colitis or Crohn's disease, or a healthy co-twin of an affected twin (not recorded which). The CDR3 runs from the conserved cysteine through the conserved F or W. Each record gives: J gene, V gene, CDR3 protein.

J: TRBJ2-7; V: TRBV4-1; CDR3: CASSQPTSGSSYEQYF
J: TRBJ2-7; V: TRBV30; CDR3: CAWRSRDRDYEQYF
J: TRBJ2-2; V: TRBV2; CDR3: CASTVTGGYTGELFF
J: TRBJ1-1; V: TRBV5-6; CDR3: CASSFRIGQSNTEAFF
J: TRBJ1-1; V: TRBV6-1; CDR3: CASSPRTGVNTEAFF
J: TRBJ2-5; V: TRBV6-1; CDR3: CASSMGQTHQETQYF
J: TRBJ2-2; V: TRBV11-2; CDR3: CASSWGLANTGELFF
J: TRBJ2-7; V: TRBV4-2; CDR3: CASSQESGGARSSYEQYF
J: TRBJ1-6; V: TRBV7-9; CDR3: CASSSGQGFYNSPLHF
J: TRBJ2-5; V: TRBV12-3/TRBV12-4; CDR3: CASSLPHGLRAPQETQYF
J: TRBJ1-6; V: TRBV7-9; CDR3: CASSLGGNSPLHF
J: TRBJ1-5; V: TRBV11-2; CDR3: CASSSEISNQPQHF
J: TRBJ2-1; V: TRBV18; CDR3: CASSLGLAGAENYNEQFF
J: TRBJ2-7; V: TRBV28; CDR3: CASSFRPYEQYF
J: TRBJ2-7; V: TRBV12-3/TRBV12-4; CDR3: CASSLGQGGFYEQYF
J: TRBJ2-7; V: TRBV3-1; CDR3: CASSPLRSSYEQYF
J: TRBJ1-2; V: TRBV7-9; CDR3: CASSSTDNLDYTF
J: TRBJ2-2; V: TRBV11-2; CDR3: CASQPANTGELFF
J: TRBJ1-5; V: TRBV5-5; CDR3: CASSLAPTSGQTQHF
J: TRBJ2-7; V: TRBV18; CDR3: CASSAGSGNLDEQYF
J: TRBJ2-1; V: TRBV6-2/TRBV6-3; CDR3: CASSYLTGYNEQFF
J: TRBJ2-3; V: TRBV7-9; CDR3: CASSTTTRPDTQYF
J: TRBJ1-2; V: TRBV12-3/TRBV12-4; CDR3: CASNPPGIGGRGYGYTF
J: TRBJ2-2; V: TRBV20-1; CDR3: CSAVRGTGELFF
J: TRBJ1-5; V: TRBV7-9; CDR3: CASSLEKGTANQPQHF
J: TRBJ1-3; V: TRBV7-2; CDR3: CASSLDGGNTIYF
J: TRBJ2-4; V: TRBV2; CDR3: CASSTPLGGLVDIQYF
J: TRBJ2-5; V: TRBV5-1; CDR3: CASSLFRGQETQYF
J: TRBJ2-1; V: TRBV30; CDR3: CAWDRGRVNEQFF
J: TRBJ1-6; V: TRBV5-6; CDR3: CASKEGQSSYNSPLHF
J: TRBJ2-1; V: TRBV7-2; CDR3: CASTTATVEQFF